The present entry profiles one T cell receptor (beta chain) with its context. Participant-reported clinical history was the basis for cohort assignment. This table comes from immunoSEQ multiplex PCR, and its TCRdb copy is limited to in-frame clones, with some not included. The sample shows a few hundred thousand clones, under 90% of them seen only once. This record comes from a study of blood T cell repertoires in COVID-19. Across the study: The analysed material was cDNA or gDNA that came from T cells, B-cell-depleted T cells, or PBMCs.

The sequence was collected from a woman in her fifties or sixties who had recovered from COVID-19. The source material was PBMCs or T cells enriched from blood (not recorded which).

CDR3 protein: CASSSQGSWQETQYF. The CDR3, as DNA: TGTGCCAGCAGTTCCCAGGGAAGTTGGCAAGAGACCCAGTACTTC. The chain recombines TRBV28 with TRBJ2-5; the D gene is possibly TRBD1 (5 bases). The V end was cut by 4 bases, the J end by 2 bases, with 14 bases between. The CDR3 sequence is 15 residues long. The V gene's germline CDR1 is MDHEN and CDR2 SYDVKM. Complete variable domain (other parts from reference TRBV28 and TRBJ2-5): DVKVTQSSRYLVKRTGEKVFLECVQDMDHENMFWYRQDPGLGLRLIYFSYDVKMKEKGDIPEGYSVSREKKERFSLILESASTNQTSMYLCASSSQGSWQETQYFGPGTRLLVL.